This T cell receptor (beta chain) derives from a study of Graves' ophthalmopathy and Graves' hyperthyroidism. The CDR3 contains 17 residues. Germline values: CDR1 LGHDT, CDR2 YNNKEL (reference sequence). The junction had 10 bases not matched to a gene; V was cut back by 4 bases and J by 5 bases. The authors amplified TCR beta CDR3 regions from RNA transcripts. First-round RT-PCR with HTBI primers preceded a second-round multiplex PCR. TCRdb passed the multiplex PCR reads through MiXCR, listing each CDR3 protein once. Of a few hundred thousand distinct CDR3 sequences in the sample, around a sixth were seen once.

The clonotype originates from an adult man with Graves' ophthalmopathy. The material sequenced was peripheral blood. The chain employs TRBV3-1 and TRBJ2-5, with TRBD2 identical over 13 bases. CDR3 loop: CASSRRTSGGFRETQYF. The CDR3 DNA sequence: TGTGCCAGCAGCCGGAGGACTAGCGGGGGATTTCGGGAGACCCAGTACTTC.